This paragraph reports one TCR beta chain. The data derive from a study of blood T cell repertoires in COVID-19. Study context: Samples taken during acute and convalescent COVID-19 were collected in the United States, Italy and Spain. From T cells, B-cell-depleted T cells, or PBMCs came the material, which was cDNA or gDNA.

V was cut by 6 bases and J by 5 bases, with 10 bases left in between. CDR3 size: 12 residues. Germline V CDR1 and CDR2: MDHEN, SYDVKM. Method: immunoSEQ multiplex PCR; TCRdb's copy keeps in-frame clones and lacks some. The sample includes approximately 45,000 clones, roughly 89% of them seen just once. The specimen sequenced was peripheral blood. The TCR was taken from a man in his forties with COVID-19, enrolled during active disease. V is TRBV28 and J is TRBJ2-5, with a possible D match to TRBD1 (6 bases). The CDR3 DNA reads TGTGCCAGCAGGGGGGCAGGGGAGACCCAGTACTTC. Residues: CASRGAGETQYF.